A single T cell receptor beta chain is shown here with its context. No antigen is known for it. This sample is part of a study of blood T cells in healthy people across ages. CDR1 is MRHNA, CDR2 SNTAGT, per germline. The V and J ends lost 2 bases and 3 bases, in that order; junction bases with no gene match: 3. The CDR3 has 15 residues. PCR was performed a second time for about 7 to 12 cycles using a sample-barcoded 5' primer and a J-beta primer mix. TCRdb ran MiXCR on the 5' RACE reads and lists one entry per CDR3 protein. This sample has some 890,000 distinct CDR3 sequences, with about 27% found just once. Study-level findings and limits: It was held that the diversity estimates obtained from one million T cells were underestimates.

These same data were also listed under a study on T cells of mothers and their children. As reported in that work: A few mothers and their six children, all healthy Caucasians, donated.

Sequencing used blood. This receptor was obtained from a woman aged 40 to 50 in good health. This chain uses TRBV6-4 with TRBJ2-3; 9 nucleotides line up with TRBD2. The CDR3 nucleotides read TGTGCCAGCAGTGACATCAGCGGGGGGACAGATACGCAGTATTTT. Amino acid sequence: CASSDISGGTDTQYF.